This TCR beta chain stems from a study of shared clonotypes between healthy human individuals. Looked up from germline, CDR1 is MGHRA and CDR2 is YSYEKL. The CDR3 extends over 17 amino acids. V was trimmed by 4 bases and J by 7 bases, leaving 22 bases between them. Data came from immunoSEQ multiplex PCR; TCRdb stores just in-frame clones and leaves some out. The sample contains under 2,000,000 clones, 85% to 95% of which appear only once. CD45RO negativity and positive selection for CCR7 defined naive CD8 cells, a population that excluded terminally differentiated effector memory CD45RA+ cells. The source of this sequence is a man aged 18 to 35 in good health. What was sequenced was naive CD8+ T cells sorted from blood. This chain connects TRBV4-1 to TRBJ2-2; perhaps TRBD1 as D (5 bases). The CDR3 here is CASSPSVGREGNGELFF. In DNA, the CDR3 is TGCGCCAGCAGCCCGTCAGTGGGCAGGGAAGGGAACGGGGAGCTGTTTTTT.